This T cell receptor beta chain was observed in a study of beta chain features in type 1 diabetes. For the study at large: Researchers looked at roughly 110 million sorted cells across all samples.

Findings of the study overall: Shorter TCRB CDR3s, moderately but significantly so, marked every one of the four CD4+ subsets in Type 1 diabetes patients.

Sequenced material consisted of expressed TCRB transcripts (all of the isolated RNA was reverse transcribed). Read counts averaged around 3.9 million for samples of naive, central memory and regulatory T cells. Sequenced by immunoSEQ multiplex PCR; TCRdb stores in-frame clones only, minus some. The sample shows over 600,000 clones, under 15% of them seen only once. The germline CDR1 and CDR2 sequences are ENHRY and SYGVKD. The V and J ends lost 2 bases and 0 bases, in that order; junction bases with no gene match: 1. The CDR3 has 14 amino acids. Stem cell-like memory, regulatory, central memory and naive CD4+ cells were sorted via CD45RO/CCR7/CD25/CD127/CD95/CD27. This clone turned up a few times. The antigen is undetermined.

Sequenced material: naive CD4+ T cells from blood. The chain carries TRBV10-3 and TRBJ2-7; 7 bases map to TRBD1. The sequence derives from a man in his thirties or forties with type 1 diabetes. The CDR3 sequence: CAISEGDSSYEQYF. DNA for the CDR3: TGTGCCATCAGTGAGGGGGACAGCTCCTACGAGCAGTACTTC.